The present T cell receptor beta chain was sequenced within a study of cytomegalovirus exposure and HLA in healthy donors. The donors were healthy bone marrow donors. Between the trimmed V and J ends, which lost 2 bases and 3 bases, there was a span of 13 bases. Germline lookup yields CDR1 MGHDK and CDR2 SYGVNS. The CDR3 is 15 amino acids. PCR primers comprised 60 Vbeta and 13 Jbeta primers. TCRdb keeps only in-frame clones here, not all; method: immunoSEQ multiplex PCR. The sample has some 89,000 clones, and its top ten clones hold 3% to 3.5%. With respect to this clone: Antigen: not known.

General study findings and limits: A prior analysis recorded that most TCR beta V segments were productive about 90% or about 30% of the time. Later analysis showed most CMV-associated TCR beta chains appearing HLA-restricted.

The chain has TRBV25-1 and TRBJ1-2; a weak D match, TRBD1 (5 bases). The source material was PBMCs. The TCR comes from a woman under 40 in good health and CMV-seronegative. CDR3 protein: CASSERQPGDYGYTF. CDR3 DNA: TGTGCCAGCAGTGAAAGACAGCCTGGAGACTATGGCTACACCTTC.